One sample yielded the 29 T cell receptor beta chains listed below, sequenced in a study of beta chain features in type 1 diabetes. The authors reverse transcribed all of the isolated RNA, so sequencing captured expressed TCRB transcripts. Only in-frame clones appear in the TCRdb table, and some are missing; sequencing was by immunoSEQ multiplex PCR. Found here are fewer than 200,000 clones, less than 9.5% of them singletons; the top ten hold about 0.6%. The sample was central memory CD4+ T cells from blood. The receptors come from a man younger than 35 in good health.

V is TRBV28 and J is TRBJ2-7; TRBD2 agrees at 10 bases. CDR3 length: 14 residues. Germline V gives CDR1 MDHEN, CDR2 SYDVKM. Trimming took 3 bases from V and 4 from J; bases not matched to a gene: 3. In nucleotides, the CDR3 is TGTGCCAGCAGTTTGGTAGCGGGAGGTTACGAGCAGTACTTC. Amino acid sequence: CASSLVAGGYEQYF.

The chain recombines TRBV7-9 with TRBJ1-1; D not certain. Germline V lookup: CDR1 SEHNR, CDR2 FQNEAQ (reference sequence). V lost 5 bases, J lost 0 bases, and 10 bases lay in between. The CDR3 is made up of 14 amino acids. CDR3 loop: CASSLTNMNTEAFF. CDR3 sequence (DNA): TGTGCCAGCAGCCTAACTAATATGAACACTGAAGCTTTCTTT. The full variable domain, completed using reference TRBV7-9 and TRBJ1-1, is DTGVSQNPRHKITKRGQNVTFRCDPISEHNRLYWYRQTLGQGPEFLTYFQNEAQLEKSRLLSDRFSAERPKGSFSTLEIQRTEQGDSAMYLCASSLTNMNTEAFFGQGTRLTVV.

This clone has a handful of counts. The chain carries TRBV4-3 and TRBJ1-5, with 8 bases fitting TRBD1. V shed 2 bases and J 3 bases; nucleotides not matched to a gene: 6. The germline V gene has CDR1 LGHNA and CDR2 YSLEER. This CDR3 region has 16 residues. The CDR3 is CASSQSPDRVNQPQHF. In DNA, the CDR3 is TGCGCCAGCAGCCAATCTCCGGACAGGGTCAATCAGCCCCAGCATTTT.

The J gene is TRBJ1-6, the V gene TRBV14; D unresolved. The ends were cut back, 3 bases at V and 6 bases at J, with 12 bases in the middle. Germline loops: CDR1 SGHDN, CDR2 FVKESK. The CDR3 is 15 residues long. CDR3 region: CASSQGFGINSPLHF. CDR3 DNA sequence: TGTGCCAGCAGCCAGGGGTTCGGGATTAATTCACCCCTCCACTTT.

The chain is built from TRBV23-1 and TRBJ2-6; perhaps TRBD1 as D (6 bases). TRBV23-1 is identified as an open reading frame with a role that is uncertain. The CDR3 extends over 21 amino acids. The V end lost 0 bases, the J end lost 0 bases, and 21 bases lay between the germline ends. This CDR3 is CASSQSPSLTGSSSGANVLTF. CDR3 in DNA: TGCGCCAGCAGTCAATCCCCGAGCCTGACAGGTTCCAGCTCTGGGGCCAACGTCCTGACTTTC.

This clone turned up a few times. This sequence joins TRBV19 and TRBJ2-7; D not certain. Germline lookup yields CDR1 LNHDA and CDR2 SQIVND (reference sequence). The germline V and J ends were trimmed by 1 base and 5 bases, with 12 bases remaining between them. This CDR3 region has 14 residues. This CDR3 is CASSIGAESDEQYF. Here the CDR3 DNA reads TGTGCCAGTAGTATAGGGGCCGAATCGGACGAGCAGTACTTC.

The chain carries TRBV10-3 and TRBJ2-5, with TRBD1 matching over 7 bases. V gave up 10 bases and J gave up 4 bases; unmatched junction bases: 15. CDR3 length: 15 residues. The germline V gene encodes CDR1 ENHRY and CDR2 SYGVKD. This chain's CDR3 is CATAEGQLTGETQYF. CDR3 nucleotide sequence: TGTGCCACCGCCGAGGGACAGTTAACAGGAGAGACCCAGTACTTC.

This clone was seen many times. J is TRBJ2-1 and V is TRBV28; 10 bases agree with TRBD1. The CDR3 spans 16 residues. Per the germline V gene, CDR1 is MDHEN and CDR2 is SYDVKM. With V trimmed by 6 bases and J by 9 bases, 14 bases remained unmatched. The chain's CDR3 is CASRRQRQGALGEQFF. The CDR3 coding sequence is TGTGCCAGCAGGCGCCAGAGACAGGGGGCGTTGGGTGAGCAGTTCTTC. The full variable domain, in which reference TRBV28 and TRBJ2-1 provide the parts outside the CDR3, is DVKVTQSSRYLVKRTGEKVFLECVQDMDHENMFWYRQDPGLGLRLIYFSYDVKMKEKGDIPEGYSVSREKKERFSLILESASTNQTSMYLCASRRQRQGALGEQFFGPGTRLTVL.

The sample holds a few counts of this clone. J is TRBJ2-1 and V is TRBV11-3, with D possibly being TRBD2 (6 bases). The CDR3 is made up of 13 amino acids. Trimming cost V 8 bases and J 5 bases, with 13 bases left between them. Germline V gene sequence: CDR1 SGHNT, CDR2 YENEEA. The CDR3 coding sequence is TGTGCCAGCGGAAGGACTACCGACAATGAGCAGTTCTTC. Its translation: CASGRTTDNEQFF.

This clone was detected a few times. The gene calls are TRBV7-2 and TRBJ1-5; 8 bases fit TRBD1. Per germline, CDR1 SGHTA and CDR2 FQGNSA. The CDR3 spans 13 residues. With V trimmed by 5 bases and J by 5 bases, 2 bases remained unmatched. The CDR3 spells CASSGRGHQPQHF. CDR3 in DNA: TGTGCCAGCAGCGGCAGGGGGCATCAGCCCCAGCATTTT.

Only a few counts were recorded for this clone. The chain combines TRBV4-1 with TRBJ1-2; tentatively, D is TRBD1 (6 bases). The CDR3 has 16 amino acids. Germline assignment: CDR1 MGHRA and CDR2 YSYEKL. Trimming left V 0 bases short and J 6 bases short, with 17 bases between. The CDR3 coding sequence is TGCGCCAGCAGCCAAGAGCCCCTGACAGGTTCGGATGGCTACACCTTC. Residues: CASSQEPLTGSDGYTF.

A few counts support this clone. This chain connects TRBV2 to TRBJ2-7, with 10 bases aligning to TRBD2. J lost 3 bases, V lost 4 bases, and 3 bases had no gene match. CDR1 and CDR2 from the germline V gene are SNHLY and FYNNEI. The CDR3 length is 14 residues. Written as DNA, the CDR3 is TGTGCCAGCAGTGTACTAGCGGGGAACTACGAGCAGTACTTC. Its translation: CASSVLAGNYEQYF.

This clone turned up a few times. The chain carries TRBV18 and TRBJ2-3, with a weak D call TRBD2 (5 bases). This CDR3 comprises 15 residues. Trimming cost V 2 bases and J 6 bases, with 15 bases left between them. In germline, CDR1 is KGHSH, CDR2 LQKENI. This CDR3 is CASSPSPSLSDTQYF. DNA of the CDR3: TGTGCCAGCTCACCATCCCCTAGCTTGTCTGATACGCAGTATTTT.

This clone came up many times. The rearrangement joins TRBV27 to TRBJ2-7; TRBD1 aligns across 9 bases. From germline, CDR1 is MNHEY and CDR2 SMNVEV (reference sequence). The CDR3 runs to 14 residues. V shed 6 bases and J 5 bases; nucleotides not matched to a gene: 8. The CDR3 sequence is CASSRRQGVHEQYF. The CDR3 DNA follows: TGTGCCAGCAGCCGTAGACAGGGGGTCCACGAGCAGTACTTC.

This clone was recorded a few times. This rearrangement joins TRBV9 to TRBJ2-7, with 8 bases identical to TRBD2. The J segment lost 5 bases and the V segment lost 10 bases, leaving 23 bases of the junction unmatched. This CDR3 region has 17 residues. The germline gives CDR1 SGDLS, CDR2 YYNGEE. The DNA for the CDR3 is TGTGCCCCCAAGGAGGCGCAGCGGGGGCCCCTCGGTGACGAGCAGTACTTC. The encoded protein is CAPKEAQRGPLGDEQYF.

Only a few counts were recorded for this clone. The CDR3 is CASTLGGTGTSYGYTF. The CDR3 bases are TGTGCCAGCACCCTGGGGGGGACAGGAACCTCCTATGGCTACACCTTC. The gene calls are TRBV28 and TRBJ1-2; 8 bases agree with TRBD1. V lost 7 bases to trimming and J lost 4 bases; unmatched junction nucleotides: 14. Per germline, CDR1 MDHEN and CDR2 SYDVKM. The CDR3 consists of 16 residues.

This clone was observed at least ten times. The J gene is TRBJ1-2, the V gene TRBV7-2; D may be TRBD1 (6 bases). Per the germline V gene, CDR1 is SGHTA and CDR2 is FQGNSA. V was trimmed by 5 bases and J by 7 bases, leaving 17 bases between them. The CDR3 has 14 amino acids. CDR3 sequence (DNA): TGTGCCAGCAGCCCTACTCCAGGGGTCTCTGGCTACACCTTC. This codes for CASSPTPGVSGYTF. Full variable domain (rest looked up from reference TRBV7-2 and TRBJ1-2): GAGVSQSPSNKVTEKGKDVELRCDPISGHTALYWYRQSLGQGLEFLIYFQGNSAPDKSGLPSDRFSAERTGGSVSTLTIQRTQQEDSAVYLCASSPTPGVSGYTFGSGTRLTVV.

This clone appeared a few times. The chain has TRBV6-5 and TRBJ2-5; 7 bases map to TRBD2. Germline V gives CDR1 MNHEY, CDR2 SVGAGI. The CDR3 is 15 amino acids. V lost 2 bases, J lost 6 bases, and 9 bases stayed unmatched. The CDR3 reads CASSYASGIGQTQYF. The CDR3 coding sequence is TGTGCCAGCAGTTACGCTAGCGGTATCGGTCAGACCCAGTACTTC.

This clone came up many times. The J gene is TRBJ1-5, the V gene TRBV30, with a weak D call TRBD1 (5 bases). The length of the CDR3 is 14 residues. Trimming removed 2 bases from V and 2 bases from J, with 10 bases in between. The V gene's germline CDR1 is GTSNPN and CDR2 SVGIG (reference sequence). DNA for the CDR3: TGTGCCTGGAGTACCCAACAGGGCAATCAGCCCCAGCATTTT. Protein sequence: CAWSTQQGNQPQHF.

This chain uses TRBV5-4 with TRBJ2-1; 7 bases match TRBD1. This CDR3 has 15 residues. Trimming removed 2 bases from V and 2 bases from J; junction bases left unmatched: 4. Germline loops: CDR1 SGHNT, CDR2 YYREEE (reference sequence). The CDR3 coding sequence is TGTGCCAGCAGCTTAAGACAGGGCCCCTACAATGAGCAGTTCTTC. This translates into CASSLRQGPYNEQFF.

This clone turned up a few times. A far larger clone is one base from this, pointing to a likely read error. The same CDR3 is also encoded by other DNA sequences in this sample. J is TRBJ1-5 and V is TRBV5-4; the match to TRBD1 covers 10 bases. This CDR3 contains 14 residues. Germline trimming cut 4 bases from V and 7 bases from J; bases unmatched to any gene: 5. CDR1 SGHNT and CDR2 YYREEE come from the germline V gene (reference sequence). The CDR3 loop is CASSQEGQGQPQHF. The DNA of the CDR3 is TGTGCCAGCAGCCAAGAGGGACAGGGGCAGCCCCAGCATTTT. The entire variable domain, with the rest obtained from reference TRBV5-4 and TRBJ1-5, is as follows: ETGVTQSPTHLIKTRGQQVTLRCSSQSGHNTVSWYQQALGQGPQFIFQYYREEENGRGNFPPRFSGLQFPNYSSELNVNALELDDSALYLCASSQEGQGQPQHFGDGTRLSIL.

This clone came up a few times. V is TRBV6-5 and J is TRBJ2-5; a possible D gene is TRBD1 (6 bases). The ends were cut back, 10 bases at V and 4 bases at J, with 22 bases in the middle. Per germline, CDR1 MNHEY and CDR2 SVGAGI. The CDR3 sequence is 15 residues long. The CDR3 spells CATRSDTGYRETQYF. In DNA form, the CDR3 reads TGTGCCACCCGATCCGACACAGGGTATCGAGAGACCCAGTACTTC.

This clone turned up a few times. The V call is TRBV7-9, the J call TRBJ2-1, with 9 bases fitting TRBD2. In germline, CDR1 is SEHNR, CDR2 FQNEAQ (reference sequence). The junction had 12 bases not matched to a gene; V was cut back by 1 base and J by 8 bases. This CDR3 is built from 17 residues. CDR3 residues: CASSLVVGGLAADEQFF. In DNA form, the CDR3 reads TGTGCCAGCAGCTTAGTGGTTGGGGGACTAGCAGCCGATGAGCAGTTCTTC.

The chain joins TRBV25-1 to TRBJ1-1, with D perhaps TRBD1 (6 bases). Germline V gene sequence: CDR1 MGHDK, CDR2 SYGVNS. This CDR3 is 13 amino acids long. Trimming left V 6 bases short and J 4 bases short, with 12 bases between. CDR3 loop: CASSLGGGTEAFF. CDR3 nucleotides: TGTGCCAGCAGCTTAGGGGGGGGCACTGAAGCTTTCTTT.

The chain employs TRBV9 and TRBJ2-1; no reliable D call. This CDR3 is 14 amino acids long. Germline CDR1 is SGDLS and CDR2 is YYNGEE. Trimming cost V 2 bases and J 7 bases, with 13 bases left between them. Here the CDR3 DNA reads TGTGCCAGCAGCGTGGGTAGCTCCCAGAATGAGCAGTTCTTC. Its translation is CASSVGSSQNEQFF.

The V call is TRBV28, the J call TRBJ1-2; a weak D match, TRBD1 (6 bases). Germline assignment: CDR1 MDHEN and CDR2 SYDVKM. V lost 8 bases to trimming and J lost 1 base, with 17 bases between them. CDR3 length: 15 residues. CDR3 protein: CASFRGARVNYGYTF. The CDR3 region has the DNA TGTGCCAGCTTCCGGGGGGCTAGAGTTAACTATGGCTACACCTTC.

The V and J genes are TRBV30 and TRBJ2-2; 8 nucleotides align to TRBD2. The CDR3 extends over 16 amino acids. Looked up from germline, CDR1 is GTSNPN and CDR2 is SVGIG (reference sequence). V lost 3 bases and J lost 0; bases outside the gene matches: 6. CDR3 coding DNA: TGTGCCTGGAGGCGGGGGGCCGCGGCGAACACCGGGGAGCTGTTTTTT. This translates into CAWRRGAAANTGELFF.

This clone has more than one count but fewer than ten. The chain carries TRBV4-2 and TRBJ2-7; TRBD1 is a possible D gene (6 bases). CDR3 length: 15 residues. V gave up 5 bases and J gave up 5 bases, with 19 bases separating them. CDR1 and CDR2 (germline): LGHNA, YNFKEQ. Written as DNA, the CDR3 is TGTGCCAGCAGCTTAGTACCCGGACAGCAGCACGAGCAGTACTTC. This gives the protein CASSLVPGQQHEQYF.

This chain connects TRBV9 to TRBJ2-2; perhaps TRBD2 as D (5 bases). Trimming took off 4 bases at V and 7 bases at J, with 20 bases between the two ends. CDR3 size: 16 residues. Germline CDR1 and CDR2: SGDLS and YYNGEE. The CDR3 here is CASSLLGSRAGGELFF. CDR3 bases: TGTGCCAGCAGCCTATTAGGGTCGAGGGCTGGCGGGGAGCTGTTTTTT.